The T cell receptor (beta chain) described here comes from a study of T-cell memory formation after mild COVID-19. Germline V CDR1 and CDR2: LGHDT, YNNKEL (reference sequence). V gave up 1 base and J gave up 10 bases, with 12 bases separating them. This CDR3 spans 13 amino acids. This clonotype was detected only a few times. The antigen is undetermined. TCRdb reanalysed the 5' RACE reads using MiXCR and keeps one entry per CDR3 protein. Found here are about 350,000 distinct CDR3 sequences, over 13% of them singletons; the top ten hold less than 25%. General study findings and limits: Cross-reactive memory apparently joined, as some responding clones appeared in pre-infection memory. Contracting clones localized mainly to CM and EM when CD4+ and mainly to EMRA when CD8+.

The specimen was PBMCs or a T cell subset sorted from them (not recorded which). This TCR was recovered from a young man who had mild COVID-19 (a few samples of this study predate the infection). Cell type and time point are not known. The chain joins TRBV3-1 to TRBJ2-3; D possibly matches TRBD1 or TRBD2 (6 bases each). The CDR3 here is CASSQVLGGSQYF. In nucleotides, the CDR3 is TGTGCCAGCAGCCAAGTTCTAGGGGGGTCGCAGTATTTT.